This T cell receptor beta chain came from a study of shared clonotypes between healthy human individuals. Whole-study context: In total, the donors were two women and a few men aged 18 to 49.

Trimming took 4 bases from V and 3 from J, leaving 22 bases between them. The CDR3 has 17 amino acids. Germline V gives CDR1 MNHEY, CDR2 SMNVEV (reference sequence). CD8 cells regarded as naive lacked CD45RO, were positively chosen for CCR7, and omitted terminally differentiated effector memory CD45RA+ cells. Turning to this clone: Its matching antigen is unknown.

TCRdb's copy holds only in-frame clones and misses some; the assay was immunoSEQ multiplex PCR. Here the sample spans about 1,800,000 clones, approximately 95% being singletons. Study findings and constraints: Clonotype sharing among donors was expected to depend on sequencing depth.

The V gene is TRBV27, the J gene TRBJ2-7, with TRBD1 as a possible D gene (5 bases). This TCR came from a man aged 18 to 35 in good health. Sample: naive CD8+ T cells sorted from blood. The CDR3 protein is CASSSYPTELLFYEQYF. The CDR3 bases are TGTGCCAGCAGTTCCTACCCGACAGAGCTTCTTTTCTACGAGCAGTACTTC.